The T cell receptor beta chain under discussion was sequenced for a study of blood T cell repertoires in COVID-19. Germline values: CDR1 KGHDR, CDR2 SFDVKD. The CDR3 length is 14 residues. V was clipped by 11 bases and J by 8 bases; unmatched bases: 9. Repertoires were generated with immunoSEQ multiplex PCR, while TCRdb's copy carries only in-frame clones and drops some. Of a few hundred thousand clones listed, approximately 81% are singletons. This sequence was found in a woman aged 18-29 years with acute or convalescent COVID-19. The V and J genes are TRBV24-1 and TRBJ1-4, with TRBD1 matching over 11 bases. The source material was peripheral blood. The CDR3 region has the DNA TGTGCCAGCCAATCCGGGACAGGGGGAGAAAAACTGTTTTTT. Protein product: CASQSGTGGEKLFF.